Below, one T cell receptor beta chain is given with its context. Its target is not known. The authors obtained PBMCs from 7.5 to 10 ml of fresh peripheral blood. This entry comes from a study of T cells in Graves' hyperthyroidism and ophthalmopathy. General study points: Ophthalmopathy was identified by the model a median about 6.4 months ahead of onset.

RNA transcripts gave rise to amplified TCR beta CDR3 regions. HTBI primers were employed in a first-round RT-PCR of the TCR CDR3. TCRdb reprocessed the multiplex PCR reads with MiXCR, giving one entry per CDR3 protein. Seen here are some 300,000 distinct CDR3 sequences, approximately 15% observed once, and the top ten hold 33%. With 3 bases clipped from V and 4 bases from J, the junction kept 10 bases outside the gene matches. Germline assignment: CDR1 SGHRS and CDR2 YFSETQ. CDR3 length: 15 amino acids. The receptor was derived from a young man with Graves' hyperthyroidism. The sample consisted of blood. This chain uses TRBV5-1 with TRBJ2-7; 7 bases match TRBD2. The CDR3 loop reads CASSSGPSGPYEQYF. DNA for the CDR3: TGCGCCAGCAGCTCGGGGCCTAGCGGACCTTACGAGCAGTACTTC.